A single sample is the source of the 22 T cell receptor beta chains below, sequenced in a study of T cell responses to AZD1222 COVID-19 vaccine. Sequencing was performed with immunoSEQ multiplex PCR; in TCRdb, only in-frame clones are kept and a portion is missing. The sample lists more than 80,000 clones, 70% to 90% occurring once. The material sequenced was peripheral blood, taken on day 0 of AZD1222 vaccination. Source of these receptors: an adult in good health.

The sample holds a few counts of this clone. The CDR3 here is CASSANVRGTYGYTF. The CDR3 DNA sequence: TGTGCCAGCAGCGCAAACGTCAGGGGAACCTATGGCTACACCTTC. The chain has TRBV7-9 and TRBJ1-2; tentative D call: TRBD1 (6 bases). The CDR3 length is 15 residues. CDR1 is SEHNR, CDR2 FQNEAQ, per germline (reference sequence). Deletions cut 5 bases from V and 4 bases from J, with 17 bases between.

The chain carries TRBV9 and TRBJ2-1; TRBD1 or TRBD2 may be the D gene (5 bases each). CDR3 length: 15 amino acids. Trimming cost V 3 bases and J 0 bases, with 10 bases left between them. The germline gives CDR1 SGDLS, CDR2 YYNGEE. CDR3 in amino acids: CASSGGDSSYNEQFF. The CDR3 coding sequence is TGTGCCAGCAGCGGAGGGGATAGCTCCTACAATGAGCAGTTCTTC.

V usage is TRBV28 and J usage is TRBJ1-1, with no clear D. Germline V gene sequence: CDR1 MDHEN, CDR2 SYDVKM. With 8 bases removed from V and 0 bases from J, the gap between germline ends came to 13 bases. This CDR3 contains 14 residues. CDR3 protein: CASLTSPMNTEAFF. In DNA, the CDR3 is TGTGCCAGCCTGACCAGCCCTATGAACACTGAAGCTTTCTTT.

The chain joins TRBV2 to TRBJ2-1; perhaps TRBD2 as D (6 bases). This CDR3 spans 14 amino acids. CDR1 is SNHLY and CDR2 is FYNNEI in the germline V gene. Trimming removed 2 bases from V and 9 bases from J, with 14 bases in between. The CDR3 DNA follows: TGTGCCAGCAGTGAATCACTAGCATCCGGTGAGCAGTTCTTC. It specifies CASSESLASGEQFF.

The chain employs TRBV7-3 and TRBJ2-2; D not certain. The V and J ends lost 1 base and 2 bases respectively, with 20 bases between them. The CDR3 totals 19 residues. Germline V gives CDR1 SGHTA, CDR2 FQGTGA. Here the CDR3 DNA reads TGTGCCAGCAGCTTAAGCCTGGCGGCTGACGCTTCAAACACCGGGGAGCTGTTTTTT. Its translation: CASSLSLAADASNTGELFF. The full variable domain, completed using reference TRBV7-3 and TRBJ2-2, is GAGVSQTPSNKVTEKGKYVELRCDPISGHTALYWYRQSLGQGPEFLIYFQGTGAADDSGLPNDRFFAVRPEGSVSTLKIQRTERGDSAVYLCASSLSLAADASNTGELFFGEGSRLTVL.

The chain links TRBV11-1 to TRBJ2-5; 8 bases match TRBD2. Germline CDR1 and CDR2: SGHAT and FQDESV (reference sequence). J gave up 5 bases and V 0 bases, and 8 bases lay outside the gene matches. This CDR3 region has 16 residues. CDR3 coding DNA: TGTGCCAGCAGCTTAGCGCCCAGCGGGGGAAGGGAGACCCAGTACTTC. Translating it yields CASSLAPSGGRETQYF. The full variable domain, with the rest looked up from reference TRBV11-1 and TRBJ2-5, is EAEVAQSPRYKITEKSQAVAFWCDPISGHATLYWYRQILGQGPELLVQFQDESVVDDSQLPKDRFSAERLKGVDSTLKIQPAELGDSAMYLCASSLAPSGGRETQYFGPGTRLLVL.

V is TRBV27 and J is TRBJ2-7, with TRBD1 matching 11 bases. The CDR3 loop spans 14 amino acids. CDR1 MNHEY and CDR2 SMNVEV come from the germline V gene (reference sequence). With V trimmed by 6 bases and J by 1 base, 2 bases remained unmatched. The CDR3 here is CASRGTGGSYEQYF. CDR3 bases: TGTGCCAGCAGGGGGACAGGGGGTTCCTACGAGCAGTACTTC.

The chain is built from TRBV15 and TRBJ2-7; 7 bases fit TRBD2. V dropped 6 bases and J dropped 0; count of bases not matched to a gene: 8. From germline, CDR1 is LNHNV and CDR2 YYDKDF (reference sequence). CDR3 size: 15 residues. CDR3 bases: TGTGCCACCAGTCAGGGCGGGAGCTCCTCCTACGAGCAGTACTTC. It translates to CATSQGGSSSYEQYF.

The chain couples TRBV6-6 to TRBJ1-4; D is perhaps TRBD1 (5 bases). Trimming took off 6 bases at V and 4 bases at J, with 12 bases between the two ends. The germline V gene encodes CDR1 MNHNY and CDR2 SVGAGI (reference sequence). The CDR3 totals 14 residues. CDR3 region: CASRRGRNNEKLFF. The CDR3 nucleotides are TGTGCCAGCAGGCGGGGACGGAATAATGAAAAACTGTTTTTT.

This clone was observed once. The chain recombines TRBV5-1 with TRBJ1-4; D remains ambiguous. Trimming removed 4 bases at V and 4 bases at J, with 20 bases between. The CDR3 length is 17 residues. CDR1 SGHRS and CDR2 YFSETQ come from the germline V gene. Here the CDR3 reads CASSPRTGSNRNEKLFF. Written as DNA, the CDR3 is TGCGCCAGCAGCCCTAGGACGGGATCAAACCGTAATGAAAAACTGTTTTTT.

The chain carries TRBV7-9 and TRBJ2-1; D is possibly TRBD2 (5 bases). The ends were cut back, 4 bases at V and 3 bases at J, with 16 bases in the middle. The CDR3 sequence is 16 residues long. Germline CDR1 is SEHNR and CDR2 is FQNEAQ (reference sequence). The DNA of the CDR3 is TGTGCCAGCAGCTACGGGATCACGCTCTACTACAATGAGCAGTTCTTC. Protein: CASSYGITLYYNEQFF.

CDR3 DNA sequence: TGTGCCAGCAATGGGGGACAGTGGGTGGAAAAACTGTTTTTT. The encoded protein is CASNGGQWVEKLFF. The V gene is TRBV6-5, the J gene TRBJ1-4; 7 bases are shared with TRBD1. Germline CDR1 MNHEY, CDR2 SVGAGI. The CDR3 spans 14 residues. J was trimmed by 8 bases and V by 7 bases; bases with no gene match: 10.

The V and J genes are TRBV9 and TRBJ2-3, with TRBD2 identical over 7 bases. The CDR3 runs 14 residues. Germline V gene sequence: CDR1 SGDLS, CDR2 YYNGEE. V lost 5 bases and J lost 2; bases outside the gene matches: 5. The CDR3 DNA sequence: TGTGCCAGCAGTAGGGGAGGGGACACAGATACGCAGTATTTT. Its protein is CASSRGGDTDTQYF.

The CDR3 DNA reads TGTGCCAGTAGTATATTCCCCACCGGTAGCAATCAGCCCCAGCATTTT. Translated: CASSIFPTGSNQPQHF. The chain joins TRBV19 to TRBJ1-5; D remains unclear. Looked up from germline, CDR1 is LNHDA and CDR2 is SQIVND (reference sequence). V gave up 2 bases and J gave up 0 bases, with 11 bases separating them. The CDR3 has 16 residues.

The chain couples TRBV7-9 to TRBJ2-3; 9 bases match TRBD1. Germline assignment: CDR1 SEHNR and CDR2 FQNEAQ (reference sequence). V lost 2 bases to trimming and J lost 4 bases; unmatched junction nucleotides: 4. The CDR3 runs to 15 residues. For the CDR3, the DNA is TGTGCCAGCAGCTTAATGGGACAGGGCGCAGATACGCAGTATTTT. It is translated as CASSLMGQGADTQYF.

The table lists this clone with a count of one. The chain uses TRBV3-1 (or the pseudogene TRBV3-2) and TRBJ1-3; no clear D gene. This CDR3 comprises 15 residues. Germline assignment: CDR1 LGHDT and CDR2 YNNKEL (reference sequence). V was pared by 0 bases and J by 0 bases, with 6 bases between. Written as DNA, the CDR3 is TGTGCCAGCAGCCAAGATCTGGGCTCTGGAAACACCATATATTTT. It specifies CASSQDLGSGNTIYF.

This clone came up once. The chain couples TRBV19 to TRBJ1-5, with 7 bases matching TRBD1. The CDR3 has 14 residues. Looked up from germline, CDR1 is LNHDA and CDR2 is SQIVND (reference sequence). V shed 9 bases and J 6 bases; nucleotides not matched to a gene: 11. CDR3 nucleotide sequence: TGTGCCAGCTGGCGACAGGGTGGTGGTCAGCCCCAGCATTTT. Residues: CASWRQGGGQPQHF.

As concerns this clone: Germline is not matched at one junction end, which may reflect a read error. The V gene is TRBV7-7, the J gene TRBJ2-5; D may be TRBD2 (6 bases). CDR3 length: 14 amino acids. CDR1 is SSHAT and CDR2 is FNYEAQ in the germline V gene (reference sequence). The CDR3 DNA is TGTGCTAGCAGCTTAGAGGAGGGAAGGGAGACCCAGTACTTC. It encodes CASSLEEGRETQYF.

The chain employs TRBV2 and TRBJ2-2; unclear D gene. The CDR3 totals 13 residues. V dropped 1 base and J dropped 6 bases, with 6 bases sitting between them. Per germline, CDR1 SNHLY and CDR2 FYNNEI. The CDR3, as DNA: TGTGCCAGCAGTGAAGACGGTGCCGGGGAGCTGTTTTTT. The encoded protein is CASSEDGAGELFF.

V usage is TRBV19 and J usage is TRBJ2-7, with D perhaps matching TRBD2 (5 bases). The V and J ends lost 3 bases and 2 bases respectively, with 11 bases between them. From germline, CDR1 is LNHDA and CDR2 SQIVND (reference sequence). The CDR3 is 14 residues long. CDR3 DNA: TGTGCCAGTAGTATCACTGCGGGCCCCTACGAGCAGTACTTC. Translating gives CASSITAGPYEQYF.

The chain joins TRBV29-1 to TRBJ2-5, with 7 positions matching TRBD1. CDR1 SQVTM and CDR2 ANQGSEA come from the germline V gene. Germline trimming cut 7 bases from V and 4 bases from J; bases unmatched to any gene: 9. The CDR3 runs 13 residues. The CDR3 loop reads CSAGHRGRETQYF. The CDR3 DNA is TGCAGCGCAGGACACAGGGGCCGAGAGACCCAGTACTTC.

The chain employs TRBV19 and TRBJ2-1; 8 nucleotides match TRBD2. The CDR3 runs to 14 residues. Germline values: CDR1 LNHDA, CDR2 SQIVND (reference sequence). The trim removed 8 bases at V and 5 bases at J, leaving 8 bases unmatched. CDR3 residues: CASQRERLDNEQFF. CDR3 coding DNA: TGTGCCAGTCAGCGGGAGCGCTTAGACAATGAGCAGTTCTTC.